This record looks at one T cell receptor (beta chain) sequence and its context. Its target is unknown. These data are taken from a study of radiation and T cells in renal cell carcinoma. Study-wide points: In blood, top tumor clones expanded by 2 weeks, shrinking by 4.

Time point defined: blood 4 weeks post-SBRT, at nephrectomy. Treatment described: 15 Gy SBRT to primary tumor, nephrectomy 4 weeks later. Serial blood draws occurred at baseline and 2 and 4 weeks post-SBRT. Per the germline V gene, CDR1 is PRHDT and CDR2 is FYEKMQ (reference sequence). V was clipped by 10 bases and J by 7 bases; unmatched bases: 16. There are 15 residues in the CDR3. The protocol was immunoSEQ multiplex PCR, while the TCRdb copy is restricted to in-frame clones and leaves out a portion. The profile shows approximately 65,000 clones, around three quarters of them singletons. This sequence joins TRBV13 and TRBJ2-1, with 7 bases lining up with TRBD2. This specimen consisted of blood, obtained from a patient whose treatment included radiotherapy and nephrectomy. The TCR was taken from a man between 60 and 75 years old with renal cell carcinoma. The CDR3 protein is CATRTWLAARNEQFF. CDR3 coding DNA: TGTGCCACCAGAACGTGGCTAGCGGCGAGGAATGAGCAGTTCTTC.